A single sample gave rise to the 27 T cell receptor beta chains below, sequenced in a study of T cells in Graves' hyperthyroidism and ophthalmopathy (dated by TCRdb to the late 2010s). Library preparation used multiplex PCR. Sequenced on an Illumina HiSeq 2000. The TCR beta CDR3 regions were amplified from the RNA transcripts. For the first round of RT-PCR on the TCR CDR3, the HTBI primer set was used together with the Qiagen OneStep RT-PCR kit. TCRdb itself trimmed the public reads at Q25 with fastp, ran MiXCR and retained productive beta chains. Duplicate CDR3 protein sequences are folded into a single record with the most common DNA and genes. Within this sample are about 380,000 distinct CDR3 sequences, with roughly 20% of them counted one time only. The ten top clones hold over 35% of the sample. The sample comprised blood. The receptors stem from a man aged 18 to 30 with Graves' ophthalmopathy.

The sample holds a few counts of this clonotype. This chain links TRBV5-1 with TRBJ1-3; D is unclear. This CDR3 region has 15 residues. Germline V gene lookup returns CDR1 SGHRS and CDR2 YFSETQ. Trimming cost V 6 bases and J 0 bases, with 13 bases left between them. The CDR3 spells CASIPTANSGNTIYF. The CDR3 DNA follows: TGCGCCAGCATCCCCACAGCCAACTCTGGAAACACCATATATTTT.

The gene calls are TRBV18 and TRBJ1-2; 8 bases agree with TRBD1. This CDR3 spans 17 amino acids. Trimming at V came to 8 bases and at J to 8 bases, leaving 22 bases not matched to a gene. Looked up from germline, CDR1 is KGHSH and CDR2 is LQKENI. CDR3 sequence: CASVTTQASGGAVGYTF. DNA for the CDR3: TGTGCCAGCGTCACCACCCAGGCGTCAGGGGGCGCGGTGGGCTACACCTTC.

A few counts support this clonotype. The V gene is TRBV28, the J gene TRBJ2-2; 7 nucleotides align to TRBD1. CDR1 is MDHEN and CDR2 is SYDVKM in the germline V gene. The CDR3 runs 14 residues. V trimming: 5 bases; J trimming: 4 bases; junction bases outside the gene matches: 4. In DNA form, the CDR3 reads TGTGCCAGCAGTCTACAGGGGACCACCGGGGAGCTGTTTTTT. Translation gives CASSLQGTTGELFF.

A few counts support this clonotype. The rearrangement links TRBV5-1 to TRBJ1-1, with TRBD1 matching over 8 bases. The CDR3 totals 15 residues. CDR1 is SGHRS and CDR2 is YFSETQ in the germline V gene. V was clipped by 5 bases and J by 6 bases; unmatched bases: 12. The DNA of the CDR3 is TGCGCCAGCAGGGCGGTGGGACAGGTTGAATCTGAAGCTTTCTTT. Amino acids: CASRAVGQVESEAFF. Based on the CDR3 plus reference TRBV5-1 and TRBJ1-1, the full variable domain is KAGVTQTPRYLIKTRGQQVTLSCSPISGHRSVSWYQQTPGQGLQFLFEYFSETQRNKGNFPGRFSGRQFSNSRSEMNVSTLELGDSALYLCASRAVGQVESEAFFGQGTRLTVV.

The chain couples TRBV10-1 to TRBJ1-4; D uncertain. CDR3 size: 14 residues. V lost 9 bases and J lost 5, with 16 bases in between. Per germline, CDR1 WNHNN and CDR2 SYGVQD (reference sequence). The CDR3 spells CARPEAGTNEKLFF. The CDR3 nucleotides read TGCGCCAGGCCAGAGGCGGGTACGAATGAAAAACTGTTTTTT.

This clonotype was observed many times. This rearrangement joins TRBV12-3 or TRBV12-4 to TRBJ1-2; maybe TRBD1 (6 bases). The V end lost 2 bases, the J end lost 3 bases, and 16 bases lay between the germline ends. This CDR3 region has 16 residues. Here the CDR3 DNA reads TGTGCCAGCAGTTTAACGATTGAGGGGGAGGACTATGGCTACACCTTC. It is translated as CASSLTIEGEDYGYTF.

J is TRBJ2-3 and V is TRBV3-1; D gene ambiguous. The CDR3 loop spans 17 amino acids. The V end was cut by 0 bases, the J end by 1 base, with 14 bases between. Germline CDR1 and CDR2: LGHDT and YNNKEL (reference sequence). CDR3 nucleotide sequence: TGTGCCAGCAGCCAAGAAATGCTTGGGCAGGGCACAGATACGCAGTATTTT. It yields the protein CASSQEMLGQGTDTQYF.

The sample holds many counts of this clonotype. CDR3 nucleotide sequence: TGTGCCAGCAGCTTAATCTGGGACACATACTGGGTGGGCCAAGAGACCCAGTACTTC. Translated, it gives CASSLIWDTYWVGQETQYF. This rearrangement joins TRBV11-2 to TRBJ2-5, with a tentative D call TRBD1 (6 bases). Trimming removed 2 bases from V and 1 base from J, with 23 bases in between. The CDR3 sequence is 19 residues long. The germline CDR1 and CDR2 sequences are SGHAT and FQNNGV.

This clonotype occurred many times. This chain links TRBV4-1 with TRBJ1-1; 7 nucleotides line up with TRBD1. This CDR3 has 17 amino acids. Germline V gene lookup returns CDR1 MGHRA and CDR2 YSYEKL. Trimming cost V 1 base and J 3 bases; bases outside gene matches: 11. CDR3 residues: CASSQAETGFEHTEAFF. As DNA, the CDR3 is TGCGCCAGCAGCCAAGCCGAGACAGGGTTCGAACACACTGAAGCTTTCTTT.

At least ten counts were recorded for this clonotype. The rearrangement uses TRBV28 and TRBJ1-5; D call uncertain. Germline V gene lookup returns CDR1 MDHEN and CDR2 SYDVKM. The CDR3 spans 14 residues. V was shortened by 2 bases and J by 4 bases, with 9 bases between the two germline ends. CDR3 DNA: TGTGCCAGCAGTTTAAGCGGAATTAATCAGCCCCAGCATTTT. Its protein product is CASSLSGINQPQHF.

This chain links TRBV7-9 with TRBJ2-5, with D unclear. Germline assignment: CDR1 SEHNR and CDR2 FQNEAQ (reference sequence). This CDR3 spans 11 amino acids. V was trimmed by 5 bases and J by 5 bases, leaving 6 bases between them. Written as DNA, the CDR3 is TGTGCCAGCAGCCTTCCCGAGACCCAGTACTTC. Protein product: CASSLPETQYF.

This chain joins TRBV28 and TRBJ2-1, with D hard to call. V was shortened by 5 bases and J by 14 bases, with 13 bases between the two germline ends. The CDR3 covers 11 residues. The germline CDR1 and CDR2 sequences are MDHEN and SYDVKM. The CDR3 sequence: CASSRVTEKFF. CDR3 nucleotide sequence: TGTGCCAGCAGTCGGGTAACGGAGAAGTTCTTC.

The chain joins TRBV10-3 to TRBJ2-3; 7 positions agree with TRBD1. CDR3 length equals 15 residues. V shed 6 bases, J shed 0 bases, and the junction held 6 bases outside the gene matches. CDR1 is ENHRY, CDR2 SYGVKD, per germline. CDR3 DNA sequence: TGTGCCATCAGACCCGGACAGGTTAGCACAGATACGCAGTATTTT. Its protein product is CAIRPGQVSTDTQYF.

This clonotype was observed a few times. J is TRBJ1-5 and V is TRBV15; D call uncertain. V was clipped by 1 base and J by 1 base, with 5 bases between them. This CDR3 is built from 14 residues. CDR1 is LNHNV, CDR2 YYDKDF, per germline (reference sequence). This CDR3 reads CATSRVLSNQPQHF. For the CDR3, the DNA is TGTGCCACCAGCAGAGTGCTAAGCAATCAGCCCCAGCATTTT.

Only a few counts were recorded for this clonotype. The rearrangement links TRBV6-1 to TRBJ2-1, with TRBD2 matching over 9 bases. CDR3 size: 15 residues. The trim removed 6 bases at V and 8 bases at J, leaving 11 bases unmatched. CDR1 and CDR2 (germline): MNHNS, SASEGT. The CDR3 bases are TGTGCCAGCAGCCGCGGGTTAGCGGGGGCCGATGAGCAGTTCTTC. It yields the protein CASSRGLAGADEQFF.

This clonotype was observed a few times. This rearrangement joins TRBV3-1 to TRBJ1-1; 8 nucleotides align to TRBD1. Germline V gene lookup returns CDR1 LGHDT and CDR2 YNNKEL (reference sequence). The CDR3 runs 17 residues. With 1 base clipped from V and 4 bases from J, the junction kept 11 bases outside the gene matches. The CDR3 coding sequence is TGTGCCAGCAGCCAAGGCCCATGGGACAGGCTTACCACTGAAGCTTTCTTT. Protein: CASSQGPWDRLTTEAFF.

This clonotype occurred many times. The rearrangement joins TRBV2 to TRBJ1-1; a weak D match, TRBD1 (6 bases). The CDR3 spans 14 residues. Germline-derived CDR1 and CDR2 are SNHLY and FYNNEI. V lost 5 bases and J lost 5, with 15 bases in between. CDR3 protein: CASSSTGGETEAFF. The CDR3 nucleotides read TGTGCCAGCAGTTCGACCGGGGGCGAAACTGAAGCTTTCTTT.

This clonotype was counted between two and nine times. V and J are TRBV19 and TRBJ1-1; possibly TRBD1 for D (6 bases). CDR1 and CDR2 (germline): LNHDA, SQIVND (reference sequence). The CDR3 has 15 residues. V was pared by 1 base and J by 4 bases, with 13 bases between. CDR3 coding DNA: TGTGCCAGTAGTATAGGTCGGGGGGCGGGCACTGAAGCTTTCTTT. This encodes CASSIGRGAGTEAFF.

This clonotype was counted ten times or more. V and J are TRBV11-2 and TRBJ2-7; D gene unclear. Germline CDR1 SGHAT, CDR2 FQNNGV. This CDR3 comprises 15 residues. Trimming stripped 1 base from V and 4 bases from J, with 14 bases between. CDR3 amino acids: CASSLGTPRTYEQYF. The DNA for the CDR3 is TGTGCCAGCAGCTTAGGAACACCCCGAACTTACGAGCAGTACTTC.

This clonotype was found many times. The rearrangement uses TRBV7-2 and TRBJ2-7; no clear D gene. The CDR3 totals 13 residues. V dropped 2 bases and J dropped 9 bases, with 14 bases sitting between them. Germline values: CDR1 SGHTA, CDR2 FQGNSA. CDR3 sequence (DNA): TGTGCCAGCAGCTTACGGACCTTCGGCGGGCAGTACTTC. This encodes CASSLRTFGGQYF.

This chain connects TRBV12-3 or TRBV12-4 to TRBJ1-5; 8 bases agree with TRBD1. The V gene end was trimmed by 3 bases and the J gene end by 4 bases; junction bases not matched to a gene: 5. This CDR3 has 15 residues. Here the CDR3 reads CASSLMGQANQPQHF. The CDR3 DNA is TGTGCCAGCAGTTTGATGGGACAGGCAAATCAGCCCCAGCATTTT.

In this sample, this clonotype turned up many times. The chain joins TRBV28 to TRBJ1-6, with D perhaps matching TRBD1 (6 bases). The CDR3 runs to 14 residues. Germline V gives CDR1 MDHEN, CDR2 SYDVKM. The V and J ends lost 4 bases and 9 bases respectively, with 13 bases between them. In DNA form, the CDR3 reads TGTGCCAGCAGTTCAGGGGCTTGGGGTTCACCCCTCCACTTT. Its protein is CASSSGAWGSPLHF.

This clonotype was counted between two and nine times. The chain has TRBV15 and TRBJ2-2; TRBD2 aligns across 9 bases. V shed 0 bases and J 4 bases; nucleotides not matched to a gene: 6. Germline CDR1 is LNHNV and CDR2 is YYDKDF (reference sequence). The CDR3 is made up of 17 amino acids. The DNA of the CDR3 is TGTGCCACCAGCAGAGAATTTGCGGGGGGGCCCACCGGGGAGCTGTTTTTT. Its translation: CATSREFAGGPTGELFF.

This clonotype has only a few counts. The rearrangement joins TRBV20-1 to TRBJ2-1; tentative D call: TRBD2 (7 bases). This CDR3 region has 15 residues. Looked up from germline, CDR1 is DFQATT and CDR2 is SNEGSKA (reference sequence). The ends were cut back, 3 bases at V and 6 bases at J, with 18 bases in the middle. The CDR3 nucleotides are TGCAGTGCTAGTTCGGGGGGCGCCGGGTTCAATGAGCAGTTCTTC. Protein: CSASSGGAGFNEQFF.

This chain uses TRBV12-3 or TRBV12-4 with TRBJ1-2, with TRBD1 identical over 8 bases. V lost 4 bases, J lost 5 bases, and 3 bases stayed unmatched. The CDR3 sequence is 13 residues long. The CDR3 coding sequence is TGTGCCAGCAGTTGGACAGGGTCGTATGGCTACACCTTC. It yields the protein CASSWTGSYGYTF.

The CDR3 DNA reads TGTGCCAGCTCACAGAGACTAGCGGAATACAATGAGCAGTTCTTC. This translates into CASSQRLAEYNEQFF. This sequence joins TRBV18 and TRBJ2-1; 9 bases are a match to TRBD2. Looked up from germline, CDR1 is KGHSH and CDR2 is LQKENI. The J segment lost 4 bases and the V segment lost 4 bases, leaving 5 bases of the junction unmatched. CDR3 length equals 15 residues.

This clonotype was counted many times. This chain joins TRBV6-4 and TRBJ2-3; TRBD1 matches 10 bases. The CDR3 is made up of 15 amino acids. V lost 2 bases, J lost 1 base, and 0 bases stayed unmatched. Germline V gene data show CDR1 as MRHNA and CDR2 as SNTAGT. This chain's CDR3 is CASSDGTGGTDTQYF. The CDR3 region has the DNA TGTGCCAGCAGTGACGGGACAGGGGGCACAGATACGCAGTATTTT.